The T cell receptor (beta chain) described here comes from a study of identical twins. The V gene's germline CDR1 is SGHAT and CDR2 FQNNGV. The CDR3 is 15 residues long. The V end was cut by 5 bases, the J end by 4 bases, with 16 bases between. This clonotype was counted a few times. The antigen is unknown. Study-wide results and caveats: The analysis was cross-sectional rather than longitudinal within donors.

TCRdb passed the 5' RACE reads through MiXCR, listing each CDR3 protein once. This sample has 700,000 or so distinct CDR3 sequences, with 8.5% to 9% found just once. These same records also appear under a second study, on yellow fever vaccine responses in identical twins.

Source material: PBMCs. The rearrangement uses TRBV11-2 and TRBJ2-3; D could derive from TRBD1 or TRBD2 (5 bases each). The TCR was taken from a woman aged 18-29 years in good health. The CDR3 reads CASSTRGAGADTQYF. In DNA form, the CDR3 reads TGTGCCAGCAGCACCAGAGGGGCTGGGGCAGATACGCAGTATTTT.